What follows are 5 T cell receptor beta chains derived from one specimen sequenced in a study of molecular identifiers for immune sequencing clone quantification. TCRdb reanalysed the PCR reads using MiXCR and keeps one entry per CDR3 protein. The data show some 650,000 distinct CDR3 sequences, with 15% to 20% seen just once and roughly 0.83% held by the top ten. Sequenced input: naive CD8+ T cells from blood, with Jurkat cell RNA spiked in. Sample subset: FACS-sorted CD8+CD4-CCR7+CD45RA+ naive T cells. The receptors derive from a human donor in good health. Some libraries in this study had Jurkat cell RNA spiked in.

This clonotype was seen a few times. The rearrangement uses TRBV7-9 and TRBJ2-7; 9 nucleotides align to TRBD1. The CDR3 runs 15 residues. The germline CDR1 and CDR2 sequences are SEHNR and FQNEAQ (reference sequence). V was pared by 5 bases and J by 1 base, with 6 bases of the junction left unmatched. CDR3 in DNA: TGTGCCAGCAGCAACCCGGGACAGGGTTCCTACGAGCAGTACTTC. Translation gives CASSNPGQGSYEQYF.

As concerns this clonotype: A read error may explain this, as a much larger clone is one base away. The CDR3 does not close with the conserved phenylalanine or tryptophan, likely indicating a read error. This chain links TRBV28 with TRBJ2-5; 11 bases are shared with TRBD2. Germline lookup yields CDR1 MDHEN and CDR2 SYDVKM. J was trimmed by 1 base and V by 6 bases; bases with no gene match: 10. The length of the CDR3 is 17 residues. DNA for the CDR3: TGTGCCAGCAGCCAGGGACTAGCGGTGACAATCCAAGAGACCCAGTACCTC. This encodes CASSQGLAVTIQETQYL.

This clonotype was seen at least ten times. This chain uses TRBV7-2 with TRBJ2-1, with 9 nucleotides matching TRBD2. Germline lookup yields CDR1 SGHTA and CDR2 FQGNSA. This CDR3 has 15 residues. V dropped 0 bases and J dropped 6; count of bases not matched to a gene: 3. CDR3 sequence reads: CASSLALAGPNEQFF. In DNA form, the CDR3 reads TGTGCCAGCAGCTTAGCACTAGCGGGTCCCAATGAGCAGTTCTTC.

V and J are TRBV28 and TRBJ2-7, with 12 nucleotides matching TRBD2. This CDR3 has 17 amino acids. V lost 5 bases, J lost 0 bases, and 8 bases stayed unmatched. The V gene's germline CDR1 is MDHEN and CDR2 SYDVKM. For the CDR3, the DNA is TGTGCCAGCAGTGCTTGGACTAGCGGGGATAGCTCCTACGAGCAGTACTTC. Protein: CASSAWTSGDSSYEQYF. Complete variable domain (other parts from reference TRBV28 and TRBJ2-7): DVKVTQSSRYLVKRTGEKVFLECVQDMDHENMFWYRQDPGLGLRLIYFSYDVKMKEKGDIPEGYSVSREKKERFSLILESASTNQTSMYLCASSAWTSGDSSYEQYFGPGTRLTVT.

This clonotype was picked up a small number of times. V and J are TRBV4-3 and TRBJ2-7; 10 nucleotides align to TRBD1. The CDR3 runs 14 residues. Germline CDR1 and CDR2: LGHNA and YSLEER. The J segment lost 4 bases and the V segment lost 5 bases, leaving 5 bases of the junction unmatched. DNA of the CDR3: TGCGCCAGCAGCGACGGGACAGGGGAATACGAGCAGTACTTC. Protein: CASSDGTGEYEQYF.